This entry concerns a single TCR beta chain. Its specificity is unknown. CDR1 and CDR2 (germline): LNHDA, SQIVND (reference sequence). This CDR3 has 16 residues. The V gene end was trimmed by 4 bases and the J gene end by 3 bases; junction bases not matched to a gene: 11. The data belong to a study of OX40 agonist ivuxolimab in advanced cancers. The assay was immunoSEQ multiplex PCR, and TCRdb's table has in-frame clones only and misses some. Of about 62,000 clones in the sample, about 85% are singletons; the top ten hold 4%. Study-wide points: Both blood CD4+ and CD8+ T cells showed clonal growth by week 6 at 0.1 to 3.0 mg/kg. Average numbers of expanded clones were greater in CD8+ T cells than in CD4+.

The chain carries TRBV19 and TRBJ1-2, with TRBD1 identical over 7 bases. The TCR originated in an adult with an advanced solid tumor such as melanoma, head and neck, liver or kidney cancer. Sequenced here: CD4+ or CD8+ T cells sorted from blood, sampled in a trial of the OX40 agonist ivuxolimab. The CDR3 here is CASSTPRTGLHYGYTF. The DNA of the CDR3 is TGTGCCAGTAGTACGCCTAGGACAGGACTTCACTATGGCTACACCTTC.